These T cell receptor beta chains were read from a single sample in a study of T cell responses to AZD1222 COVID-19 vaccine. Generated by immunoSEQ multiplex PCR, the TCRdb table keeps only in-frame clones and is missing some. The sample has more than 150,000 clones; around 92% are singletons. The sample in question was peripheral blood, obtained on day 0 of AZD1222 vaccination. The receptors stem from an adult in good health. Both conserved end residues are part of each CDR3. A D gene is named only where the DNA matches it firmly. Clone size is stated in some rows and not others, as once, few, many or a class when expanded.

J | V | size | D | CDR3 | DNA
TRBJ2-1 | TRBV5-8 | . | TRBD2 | CASSNRLAIDEQFF | TGTGCCAGCAGCAACAGACTAGCGATCGATGAGCAGTTCTTC
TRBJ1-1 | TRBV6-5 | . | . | CASSSPKSTEAFF | TGTGCCAGCAGCTCCCCGAAGTCCACTGAAGCTTTCTTT
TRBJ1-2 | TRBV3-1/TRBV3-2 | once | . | CASSPSGSLIGYTF | TGTGCCAGCAGCCCTTCGGGCAGCCTTATAGGCTACACCTTC
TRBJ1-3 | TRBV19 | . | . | CASSIKWTYSGNTIYF | TGTGCCAGTAGTATAAAATGGACCTACTCTGGAAACACCATATATTTT
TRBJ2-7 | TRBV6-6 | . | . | CATLRLGNYEQYF | TGTGCCACCCTTCGCCTAGGGAACTACGAGCAGTACTTC
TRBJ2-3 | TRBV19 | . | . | CASSTSGTRLLRTQYF | TGTGCCAGTAGTACTTCCGGGACAAGGCTTTTGCGTACGCAGTATTTT
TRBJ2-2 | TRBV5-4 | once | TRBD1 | CASSPTGTAWGTGELFF | TGTGCCAGCAGCCCGACAGGGACCGCCTGGGGGACCGGGGAGCTGTTTTTT
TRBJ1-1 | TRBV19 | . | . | CASSIVGVGTEAFF | TGTGCCAGTAGTATAGTTGGGGTTGGAACTGAAGCTTTCTTT
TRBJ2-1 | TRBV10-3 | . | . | CAITSSREDEQFF | TGTGCCATCACATCTTCCAGGGAGGATGAGCAGTTCTTC
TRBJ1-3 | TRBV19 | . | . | CASSINGGSGNTIYF | TGTGCCAGTAGTATCAACGGGGGTTCTGGAAACACCATATATTTT
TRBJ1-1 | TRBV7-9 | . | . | CASSLGGSMNEAFF | TGTGCCAGCAGCTTAGGCGGCTCTATGAATGAAGCTTTCTTT
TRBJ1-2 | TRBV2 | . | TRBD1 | CASVPRDRLFYGYTF | TGTGCCAGCGTACCCCGGGACAGGCTTTTCTATGGCTACACCTTC
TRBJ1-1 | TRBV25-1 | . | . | CASSEYGVGENTEAFF | TGTGCCAGCAGTGAATATGGGGTAGGGGAGAACACTGAAGCTTTCTTT
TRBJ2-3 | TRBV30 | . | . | CAWSVGDTQYF | TGTGCCTGGAGTGTAGGGGATACGCAGTATTTT
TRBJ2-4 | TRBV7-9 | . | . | CASSSYREGAKNIQYF | TGTGCCAGCAGCTCTTACAGGGAAGGGGCCAAAAACATTCAGTACTTC
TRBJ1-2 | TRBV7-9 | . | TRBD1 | CASSFDRETYGYTF | TGTGCCAGCAGCTTTGACAGGGAAACCTATGGCTACACCTTC
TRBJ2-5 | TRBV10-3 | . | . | CAISGGSGVGETQYF | TGTGCCATCAGTGGTGGTAGCGGCGTAGGGGAGACCCAGTACTTC
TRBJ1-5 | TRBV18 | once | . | CASSPRPEPYSNQPQHF | TGTGCCAGCTCACCACGACCCGAACCTTATAGCAATCAGCCCCAGCATTTT